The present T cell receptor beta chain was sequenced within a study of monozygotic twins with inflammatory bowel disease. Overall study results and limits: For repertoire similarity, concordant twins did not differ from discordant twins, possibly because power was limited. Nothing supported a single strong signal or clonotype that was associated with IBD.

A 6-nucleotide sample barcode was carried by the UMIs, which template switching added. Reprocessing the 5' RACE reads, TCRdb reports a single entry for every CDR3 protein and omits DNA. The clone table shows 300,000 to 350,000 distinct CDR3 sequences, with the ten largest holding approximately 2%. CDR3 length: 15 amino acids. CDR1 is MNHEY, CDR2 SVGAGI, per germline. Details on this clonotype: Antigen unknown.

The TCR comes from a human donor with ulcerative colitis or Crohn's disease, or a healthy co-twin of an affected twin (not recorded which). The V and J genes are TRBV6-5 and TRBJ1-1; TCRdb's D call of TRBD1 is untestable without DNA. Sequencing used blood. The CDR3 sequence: CASSSSVGTGGEAFF.